The rows below give T cell receptor beta chains drawn from one sample of a study of blood T cell repertoires in COVID-19. This table comes from immunoSEQ multiplex PCR, and its TCRdb copy is limited to in-frame clones, with some not included. The table includes 470,000 or so clones, roughly 90% detected once. Sequencing was done on a sample of peripheral blood. All receptors derive from a woman younger than 45 with acute or convalescent COVID-19. CDR3s include the opening cysteine and the closing phenylalanine or tryptophan. Fields, in order: CDR3 protein, CDR3 DNA, D gene, J gene, clone size, V gene. The D gene is left open where the match is weak. Size tells how often a clone was seen (once, few, many) or the class of an expanded clone, and some rows leave it out.

CASSEEARIQPQHF TGTGCCAGCAGTGAAGAGGCGAGGATTCAGCCCCAGCATTTT - TRBJ1-5 once TRBV6-1
CASSRDRANHEQYF TGTGCCAGCTCACGGGACAGGGCAAACCACGAGCAGTACTTC TRBD1 TRBJ2-7 - TRBV18
CASRKRTLTYGYTF TGTGCCAGCCGAAAACGGACATTGACCTATGGCTACACCTTC - TRBJ1-2 once TRBV2
CASRRTSGIYNEQFF TGTGCCAGCAGACGGACTAGCGGGATTTACAATGAGCAGTTCTTC TRBD2 TRBJ2-1 - TRBV13
CARYPAPTDEQFF TGCGCCAGATACCCTGCTCCCACGGATGAGCAGTTCTTC - TRBJ2-1 - TRBV10-1
CASSLAGVAGELFF TGTGCCAGCAGCTTAGCAGGGGTCGCCGGGGAGCTGTTTTTT - TRBJ2-2 - TRBV5-4
CASSQASYGYTF TGTGCCAGCAGCCAAGCCTCCTATGGCTACACCTTC - TRBJ1-2 - TRBV4-2
CASSAPGTDYTEAFF TGTGCCAGCAGCGCCCCCGGGACTGATTACACTGAAGCTTTCTTT - TRBJ1-1 once TRBV14
CASSWANGYTF TGTGCCAGTAGTTGGGCGAATGGCTACACCTTC - TRBJ1-2 - TRBV19
CASSLQTISYSGNTIYF TGCGCCAGCAGCCTACAGACGATAAGCTACTCTGGAAACACCATATATTTT - TRBJ1-3 - TRBV5-1
CASSHGETQYF TGTGCCAGCAGCCACGGGGAGACCCAGTACTTC - TRBJ2-5 - TRBV21-1
CASSRGQNYGYTF TGTGCCAGCAGCAGGGGACAGAACTATGGCTACACCTTC TRBD1 TRBJ1-2 - TRBV7-9
CAWSFSGPGEQYF TGTGCCTGGAGTTTTAGCGGCCCGGGGGAGCAGTACTTC - TRBJ2-7 - TRBV30
CASSPRGGRAYEQYF TGTGCCAGCAGCCCCCGTGGAGGGAGGGCCTACGAGCAGTACTTC TRBD2 TRBJ2-7 - TRBV3-1/TRBV3-2
CSASRGVSYNEQFF TGCAGTGCTAGTCGGGGGGTCTCCTACAATGAGCAGTTCTTC TRBD2 TRBJ2-1 - TRBV20-1
CSVHWRGNTGELFF TGCAGCGTTCATTGGCGGGGGAACACCGGGGAGCTGTTTTTT - TRBJ2-2 - TRBV29-1
CASSPVTGGGAFSGTGELFF TGTGCCAGCAGCCCCGTTACTGGCGGGGGGGCCTTCTCTGGCACCGGGGAGCTGTTTTTT TRBD2 TRBJ2-2 - TRBV7-3
CASSSYGGATDTQYF TGTGCCAGCAGCTCATACGGGGGGGCCACAGATACGCAGTATTTT TRBD2 TRBJ2-3 - TRBV5-5
CASSNPTSGGQETQYF TGTGCCAGCAGTAACCCTACTAGCGGGGGGCAAGAGACCCAGTACTTC TRBD2 TRBJ2-5 - TRBV27
CASSRTGESFRGYTF TGTGCCAGCAGCCGCACAGGGGAGAGTTTTCGTGGCTACACCTTC TRBD1 TRBJ1-2 - TRBV5-6
CAGSPDRGYEQYF TGTGCCGGTAGTCCGGACAGGGGCTACGAGCAGTACTTC TRBD1 TRBJ2-7 - TRBV19
CASSNQETQYF TGTGCCAGCAGCAACCAAGAGACCCAGTACTTC - TRBJ2-5 - TRBV25-1
CAGKGVGTEAFF TGTGCCGGGAAAGGGGTCGGCACTGAAGCTTTCTTT - TRBJ1-1 - TRBV28
CASSLGTGGRYNEQFF TGTGCCAGCAGCTTAGGGACAGGGGGCCGGTACAATGAGCAGTTCTTC TRBD1 TRBJ2-1 - TRBV11-3
CATSRATGGYGYTF TGTGCCACCAGCAGAGCTACAGGGGGCTATGGCTACACCTTC TRBD1 TRBJ1-2 - TRBV15
CASSVYSNQPQHF TGTGCCAGCAGTGTGTATAGCAATCAGCCCCAGCATTTT - TRBJ1-5 many TRBV2
CSVGRQHPYEQYF TGCAGCGTTGGGAGACAGCACCCCTACGAGCAGTACTTC - TRBJ2-7 - TRBV29-1
CASGRFAYEQYF TGTGCCAGCGGGAGGTTCGCCTACGAGCAGTACTTC - TRBJ2-7 - TRBV12-3/TRBV12-4
CASTNRVAGYTF TGTGCCAGCACGAATCGTGTAGCCGGCTACACCTTC - TRBJ1-2 - TRBV28
CASSFPDEQYF TGTGCCAGCAGTTTCCCGGACGAGCAGTACTTC - TRBJ2-7 few TRBV27
CASSQAQNYEQYF TGCGCCAGCAGCCAGGCGCAAAACTACGAGCAGTACTTC - TRBJ2-7 - TRBV5-1
CASSLRGDRTNEKLFF TGTGCCAGCAGCCTTCGGGGGGACAGGACTAATGAAAAACTGTTTTTT TRBD1 TRBJ1-4 once TRBV5-4
CASSLPGNRGFSGNTIYF TGTGCCAGCAGCCTCCCTGGGAATAGGGGTTTCTCTGGAAACACCATATATTTT - TRBJ1-3 - TRBV14
CASSLAGPGLGNYEQYF TGTGCCAGCAGCTTGGCCGGGCCGGGACTAGGGAACTACGAGCAGTACTTC TRBD2 TRBJ2-7 few TRBV5-4
CASSTGQRETQYF TGTGCCAGCAGTACAGGGCAGCGGGAGACCCAGTACTTC - TRBJ2-5 - TRBV2
CASSLLGGRGYTF TGTGCCAGCAGCTTATTGGGGGGTCGAGGCTACACCTTC - TRBJ1-2 - TRBV7-9
CASSHFGLGGGETQYF TGCGCCAGCAGCCATTTTGGACTAGGCGGGGGTGAGACCCAGTACTTC TRBD2 TRBJ2-5 - TRBV4-1
CAWSAGTTTEAFF TGTGCCTGGAGTGCGGGGACAACAACTGAAGCTTTCTTT - TRBJ1-1 - TRBV30
CASSLDLPRGETQYF TGTGCCAGCAGCTTAGATCTCCCGCGGGGAGAGACCCAGTACTTC - TRBJ2-5 - TRBV7-9
CAISDGGQGSYEQYF TGTGCCATCAGTGACGGTGGACAGGGCTCCTACGAGCAGTACTTC TRBD1 TRBJ2-7 - TRBV10-3
CASSQGPRGDNEQFF TGTGCCAGCAGCCAAGGACCTCGGGGGGACAATGAGCAGTTCTTC TRBD2 TRBJ2-1 - TRBV7-6
CASSPRRQNSPLHF TGTGCCTCGAGCCCGAGACGACAAAATTCACCCCTCCACTTT - TRBJ1-6 - TRBV30
CASSSYGTGELFF TGTGCCAGTAGCTCTTACGGGACCGGGGAGCTGTTTTTT - TRBJ2-2 - TRBV19
CASSLGPQGANLETQYF TGCGCCAGCAGCTTGGGTCCTCAGGGGGCTAATTTAGAGACCCAGTACTTC TRBD1 TRBJ2-5 - TRBV5-1
CASSLGLAGADTQYF TGTGCCAGCAGTCTGGGACTAGCGGGGGCGGATACGCAGTATTTT TRBD2 TRBJ2-3 - TRBV7-9
CASSRTSGGYGDTQYF TGTGCCAGTAGTAGGACTAGCGGGGGGTATGGAGATACGCAGTATTTT TRBD2 TRBJ2-3 - TRBV19
CASSSVPEGAFF TGTGCCAGCAGCTCCGTCCCAGAGGGAGCTTTCTTT - TRBJ1-1 - TRBV11-2
CATSGDRSFHSYNSPLHF TGTGCCACCAGCGGGGACAGGTCCTTTCACTCCTATAATTCACCCCTCCACTTT TRBD1 TRBJ1-6 once TRBV19
CASSQVRGAGEQYF TGTGCCAGCAGCCAAGTGCGGGGGGCGGGCGAGCAGTACTTC TRBD2 TRBJ2-7 - TRBV4-2